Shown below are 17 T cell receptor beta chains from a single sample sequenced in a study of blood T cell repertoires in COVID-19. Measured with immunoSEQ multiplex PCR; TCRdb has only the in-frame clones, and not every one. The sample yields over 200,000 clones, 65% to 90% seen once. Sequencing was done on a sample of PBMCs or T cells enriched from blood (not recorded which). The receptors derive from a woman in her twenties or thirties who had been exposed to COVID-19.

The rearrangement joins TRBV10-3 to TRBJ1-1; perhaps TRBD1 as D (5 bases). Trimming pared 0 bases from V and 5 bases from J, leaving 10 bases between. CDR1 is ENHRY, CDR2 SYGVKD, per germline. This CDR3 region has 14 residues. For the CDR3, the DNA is TGTGCCATCAGTGAGTCGACTCAGGGTACTGAAGCTTTCTTT. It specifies CAISESTQGTEAFF.

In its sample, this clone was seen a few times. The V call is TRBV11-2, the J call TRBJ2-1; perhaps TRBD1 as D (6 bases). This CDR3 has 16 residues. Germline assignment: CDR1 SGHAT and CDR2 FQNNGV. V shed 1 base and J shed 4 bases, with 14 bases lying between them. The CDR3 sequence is CASSLGTGKRYNEQFF. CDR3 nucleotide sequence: TGTGCCAGCAGCTTAGGCACAGGGAAGCGGTACAATGAGCAGTTCTTC.

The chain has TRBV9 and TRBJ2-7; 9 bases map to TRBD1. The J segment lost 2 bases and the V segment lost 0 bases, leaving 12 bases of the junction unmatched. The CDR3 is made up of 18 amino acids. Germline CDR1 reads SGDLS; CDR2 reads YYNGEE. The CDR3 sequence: CASSVEQGGTGPAYEQYF. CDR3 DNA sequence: TGTGCCAGCAGCGTAGAGCAAGGGGGGACAGGGCCTGCCTACGAGCAGTACTTC.

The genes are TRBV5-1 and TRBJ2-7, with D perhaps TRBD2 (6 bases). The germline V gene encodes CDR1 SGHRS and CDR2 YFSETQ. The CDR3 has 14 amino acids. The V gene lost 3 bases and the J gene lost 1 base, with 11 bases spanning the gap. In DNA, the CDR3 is TGCGCCAGCAGCTCGGGACTCCCATCCTACGAGCAGTACTTC. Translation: CASSSGLPSYEQYF.

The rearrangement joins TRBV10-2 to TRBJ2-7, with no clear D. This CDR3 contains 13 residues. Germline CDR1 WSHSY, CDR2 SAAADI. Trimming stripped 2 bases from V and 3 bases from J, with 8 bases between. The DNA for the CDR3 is TGCGCCAGCAGTGAGACAGTTAACTACGAGCAGTACTTC. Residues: CASSETVNYEQYF.

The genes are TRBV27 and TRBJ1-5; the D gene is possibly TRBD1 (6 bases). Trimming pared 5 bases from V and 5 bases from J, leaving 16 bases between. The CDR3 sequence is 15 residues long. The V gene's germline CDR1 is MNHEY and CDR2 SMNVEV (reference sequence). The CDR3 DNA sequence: TGTGCCAGCAGTCCTCTTACAGGGTTCCATCAGCCCCAGCATTTT. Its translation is CASSPLTGFHQPQHF.

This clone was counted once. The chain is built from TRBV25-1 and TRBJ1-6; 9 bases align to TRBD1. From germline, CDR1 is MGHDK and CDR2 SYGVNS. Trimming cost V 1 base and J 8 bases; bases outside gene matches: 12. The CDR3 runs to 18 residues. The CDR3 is CASSELGGQGLRYSPLHF. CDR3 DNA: TGTGCCAGCAGTGAATTAGGAGGACAGGGGTTGAGGTATTCACCCCTCCACTTT.

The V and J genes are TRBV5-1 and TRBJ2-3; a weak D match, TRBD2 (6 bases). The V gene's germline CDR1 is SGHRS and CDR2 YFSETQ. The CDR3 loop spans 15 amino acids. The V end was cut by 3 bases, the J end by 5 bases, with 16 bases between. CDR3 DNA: TGCGCCAGCAGCTGGACTACGACAGCTTTAGATACGCAGTATTTT. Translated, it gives CASSWTTTALDTQYF. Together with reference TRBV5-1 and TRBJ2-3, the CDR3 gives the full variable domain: KAGVTQTPRYLIKTRGQQVTLSCSPISGHRSVSWYQQTPGQGLQFLFEYFSETQRNKGNFPGRFSGRQFSNSRSEMNVSTLELGDSALYLCASSWTTTALDTQYFGPGTRLTVL.

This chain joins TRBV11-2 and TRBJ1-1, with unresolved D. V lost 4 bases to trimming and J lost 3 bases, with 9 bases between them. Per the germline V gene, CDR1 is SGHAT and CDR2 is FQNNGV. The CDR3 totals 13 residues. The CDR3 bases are TGTGCCAGCAGCTGGGCCACTGACACTGAAGCTTTCTTT. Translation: CASSWATDTEAFF.

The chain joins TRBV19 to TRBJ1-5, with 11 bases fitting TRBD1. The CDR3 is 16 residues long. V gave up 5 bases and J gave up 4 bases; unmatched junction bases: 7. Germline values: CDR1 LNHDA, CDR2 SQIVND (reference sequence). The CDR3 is CASSAWDRGSNQPQHF. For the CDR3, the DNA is TGTGCCAGTAGTGCCTGGGACAGGGGGTCAAATCAGCCCCAGCATTTT.

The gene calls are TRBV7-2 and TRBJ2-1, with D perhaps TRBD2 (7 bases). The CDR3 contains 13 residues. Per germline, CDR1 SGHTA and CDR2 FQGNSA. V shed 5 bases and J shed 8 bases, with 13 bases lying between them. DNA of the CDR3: TGTGCCAGCAGCACCGCGGGGGCATATGAGCAGTTCTTC. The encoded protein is CASSTAGAYEQFF.

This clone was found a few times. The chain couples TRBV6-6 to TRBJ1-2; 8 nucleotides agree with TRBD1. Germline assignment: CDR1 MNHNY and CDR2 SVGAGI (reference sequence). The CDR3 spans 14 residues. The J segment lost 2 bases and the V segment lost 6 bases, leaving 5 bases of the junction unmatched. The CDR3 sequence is CASRVGTGNYGYTF. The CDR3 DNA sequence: TGTGCCAGCAGGGTCGGGACAGGAAACTATGGCTACACCTTC.

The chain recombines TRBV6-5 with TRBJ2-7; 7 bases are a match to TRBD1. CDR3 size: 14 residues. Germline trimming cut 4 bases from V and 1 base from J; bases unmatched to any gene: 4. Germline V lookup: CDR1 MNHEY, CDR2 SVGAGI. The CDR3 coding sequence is TGTGCCAGCAGTTTTTCGACAGGGTCCTACGAGCAGTACTTC. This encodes CASSFSTGSYEQYF.

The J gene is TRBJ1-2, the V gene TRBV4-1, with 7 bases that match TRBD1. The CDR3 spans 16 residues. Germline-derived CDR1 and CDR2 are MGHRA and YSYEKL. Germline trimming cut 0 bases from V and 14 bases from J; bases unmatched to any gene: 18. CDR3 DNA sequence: TGCGCCAGCAGCCAAGAGGCTGTCAAGGGGGCGCGAGTCCGTACCTTC. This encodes CASSQEAVKGARVRTF.

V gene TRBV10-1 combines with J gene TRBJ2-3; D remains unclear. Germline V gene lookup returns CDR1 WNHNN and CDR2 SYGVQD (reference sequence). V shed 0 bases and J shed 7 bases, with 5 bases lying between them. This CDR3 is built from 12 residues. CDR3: CASSESTHTQYF. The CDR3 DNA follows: TGCGCCAGCAGTGAGTCGACACATACGCAGTATTTT.

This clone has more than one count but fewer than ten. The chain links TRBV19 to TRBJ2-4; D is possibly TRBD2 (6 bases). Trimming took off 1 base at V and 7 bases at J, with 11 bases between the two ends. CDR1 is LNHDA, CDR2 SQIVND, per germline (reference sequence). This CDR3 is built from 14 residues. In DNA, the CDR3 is TGTGCCAGTAGTATAGGGGGAGGCGTCAACATTCAGTACTTC. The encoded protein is CASSIGGGVNIQYF.

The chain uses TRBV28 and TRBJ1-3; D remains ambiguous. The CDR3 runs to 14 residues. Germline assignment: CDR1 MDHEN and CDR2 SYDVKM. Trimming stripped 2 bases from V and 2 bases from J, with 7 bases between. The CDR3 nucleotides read TGTGCCAGCAGTTTAGAACTAACTGGAAACACCATATATTTT. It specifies CASSLELTGNTIYF.